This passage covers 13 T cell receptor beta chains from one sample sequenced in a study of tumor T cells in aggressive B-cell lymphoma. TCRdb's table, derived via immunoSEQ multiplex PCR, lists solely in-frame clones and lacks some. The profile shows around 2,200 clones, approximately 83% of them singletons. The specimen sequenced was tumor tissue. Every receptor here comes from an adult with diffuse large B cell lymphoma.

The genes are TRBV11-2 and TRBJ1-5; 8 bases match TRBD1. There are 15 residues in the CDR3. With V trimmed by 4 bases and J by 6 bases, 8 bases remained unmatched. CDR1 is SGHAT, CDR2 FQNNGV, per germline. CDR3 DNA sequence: TGTGCCAGCAGCTCAGCAGGGGGCTCTGGTCAGCCCCAGCATTTT. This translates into CASSSAGGSGQPQHF.

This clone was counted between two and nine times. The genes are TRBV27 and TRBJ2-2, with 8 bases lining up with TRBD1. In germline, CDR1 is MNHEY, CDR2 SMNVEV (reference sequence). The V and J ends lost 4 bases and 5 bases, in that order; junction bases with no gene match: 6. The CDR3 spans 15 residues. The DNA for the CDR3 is TGTGCCAGCAGTTCGGACAGGGTTAAGACCGGGGAGCTGTTTTTT. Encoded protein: CASSSDRVKTGELFF.

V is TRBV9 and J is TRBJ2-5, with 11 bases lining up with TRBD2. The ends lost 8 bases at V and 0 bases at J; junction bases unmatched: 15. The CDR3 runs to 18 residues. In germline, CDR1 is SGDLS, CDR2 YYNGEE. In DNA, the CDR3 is TGTGCCAGTAACAGGTCTAGCGGGAGGAAGACGTACCAAGAGACCCAGTACTTC. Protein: CASNRSSGRKTYQETQYF.

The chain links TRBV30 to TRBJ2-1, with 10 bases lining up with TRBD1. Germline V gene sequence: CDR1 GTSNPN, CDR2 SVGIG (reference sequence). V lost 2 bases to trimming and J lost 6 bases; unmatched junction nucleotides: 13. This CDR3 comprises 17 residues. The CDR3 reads CAWSSPGQGLASNEQFF. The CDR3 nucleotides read TGTGCCTGGAGTTCCCCGGGACAGGGGTTAGCGTCCAATGAGCAGTTCTTC.

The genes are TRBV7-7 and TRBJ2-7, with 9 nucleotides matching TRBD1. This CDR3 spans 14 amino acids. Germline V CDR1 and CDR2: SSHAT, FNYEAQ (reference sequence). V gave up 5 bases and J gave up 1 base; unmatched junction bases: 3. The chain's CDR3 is CASSPTGGSYEQYF. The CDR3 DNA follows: TGTGCCAGCAGCCCGACAGGGGGGTCCTACGAGCAGTACTTC. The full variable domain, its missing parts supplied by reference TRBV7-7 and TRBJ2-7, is GAGVSQSPRYKVTKRGQDVTLRCDPISSHATLYWYQQALGQGPEFLTYFNYEAQPDKSGLPSDRFSAERPEGSISTLTIQRTEQRDSAMYRCASSPTGGSYEQYFGPGTRLTVT.

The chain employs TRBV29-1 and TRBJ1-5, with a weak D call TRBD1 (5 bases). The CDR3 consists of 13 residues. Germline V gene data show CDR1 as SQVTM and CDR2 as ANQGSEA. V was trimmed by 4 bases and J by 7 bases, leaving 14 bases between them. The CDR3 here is CSVAGGFGQPQHF. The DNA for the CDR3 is TGCAGCGTTGCGGGGGGGTTTGGCCAGCCCCAGCATTTT.

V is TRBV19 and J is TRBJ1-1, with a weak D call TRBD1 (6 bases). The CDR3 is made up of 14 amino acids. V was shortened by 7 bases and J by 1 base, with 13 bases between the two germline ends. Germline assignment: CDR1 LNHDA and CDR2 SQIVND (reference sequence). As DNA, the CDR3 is TGTGCCAGTAACAAGGGGGTAGAGAACACTGAAGCTTTCTTT. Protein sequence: CASNKGVENTEAFF.

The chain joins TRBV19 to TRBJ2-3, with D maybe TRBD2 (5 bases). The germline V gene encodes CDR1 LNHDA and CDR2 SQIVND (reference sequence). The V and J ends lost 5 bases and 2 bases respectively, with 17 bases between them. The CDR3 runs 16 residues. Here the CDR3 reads CASSPRIGVYTDTQYF. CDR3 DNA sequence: TGTGCCAGTAGTCCCCGGATCGGGGTTTACACAGATACGCAGTATTTT.

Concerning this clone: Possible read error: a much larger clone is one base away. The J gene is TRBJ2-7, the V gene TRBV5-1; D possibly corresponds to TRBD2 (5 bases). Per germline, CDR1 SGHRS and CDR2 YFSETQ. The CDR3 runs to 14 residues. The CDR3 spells CAISLVANSYEQYF. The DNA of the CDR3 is TGCGCCATCAGCTTAGTAGCGAATTCCTACGAGCAGTACTTC.

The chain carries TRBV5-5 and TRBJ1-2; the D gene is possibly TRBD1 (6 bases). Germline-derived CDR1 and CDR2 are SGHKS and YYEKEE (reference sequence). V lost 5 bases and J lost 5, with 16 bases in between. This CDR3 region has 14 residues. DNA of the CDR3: TGTGCCAGCAGGGGGGGGCCGACGCGGTATGGCTACACCTTC. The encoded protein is CASRGGPTRYGYTF.

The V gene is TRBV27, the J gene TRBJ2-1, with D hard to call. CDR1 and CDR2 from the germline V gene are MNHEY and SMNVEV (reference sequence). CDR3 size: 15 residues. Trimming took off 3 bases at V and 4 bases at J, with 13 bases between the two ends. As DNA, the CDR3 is TGTGCCAGCAGTTTTACCGTTACTTTATACAATGAGCAGTTCTTC. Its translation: CASSFTVTLYNEQFF.

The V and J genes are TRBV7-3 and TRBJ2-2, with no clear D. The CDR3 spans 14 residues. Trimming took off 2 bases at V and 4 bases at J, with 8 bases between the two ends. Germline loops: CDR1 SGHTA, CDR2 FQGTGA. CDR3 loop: CASSLSAVTGELFF. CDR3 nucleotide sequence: TGTGCCAGCAGCTTATCCGCGGTCACCGGGGAGCTGTTTTTT.

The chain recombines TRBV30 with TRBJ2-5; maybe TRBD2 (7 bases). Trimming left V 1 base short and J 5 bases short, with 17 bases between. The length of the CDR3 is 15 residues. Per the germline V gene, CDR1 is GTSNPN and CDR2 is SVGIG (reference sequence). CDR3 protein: CAWSGRGGMFETQYF. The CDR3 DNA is TGTGCCTGGAGTGGGAGGGGGGGGATGTTTGAGACCCAGTACTTC. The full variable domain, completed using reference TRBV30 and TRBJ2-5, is SQTIHQWPATLVQPVGSPLSLECTVEGTSNPNLYWYRQAAGRGLQLLFYSVGIGQISSEVPQNLSASRPQDRQFILSSKKLLLSDSGFYLCAWSGRGGMFETQYFGPGTRLLVL.